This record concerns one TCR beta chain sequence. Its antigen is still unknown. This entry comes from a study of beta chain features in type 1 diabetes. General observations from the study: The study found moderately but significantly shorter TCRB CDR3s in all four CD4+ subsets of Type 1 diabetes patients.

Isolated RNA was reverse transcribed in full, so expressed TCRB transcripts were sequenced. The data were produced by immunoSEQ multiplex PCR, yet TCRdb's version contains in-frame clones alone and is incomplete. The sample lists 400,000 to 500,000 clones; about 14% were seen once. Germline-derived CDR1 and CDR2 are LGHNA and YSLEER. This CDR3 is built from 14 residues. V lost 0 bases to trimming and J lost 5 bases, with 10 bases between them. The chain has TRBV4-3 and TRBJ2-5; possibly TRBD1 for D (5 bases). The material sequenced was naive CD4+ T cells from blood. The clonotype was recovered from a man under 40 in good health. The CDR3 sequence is CASSQDWGSETQYF. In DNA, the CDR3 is TGCGCCAGCAGCCAAGATTGGGGCTCGGAGACCCAGTACTTC.